One T cell receptor (beta chain) is described in this entry. CDR3 size: 14 residues. Germline V gene lookup returns CDR1 KGHDR and CDR2 SFDVKD. By UMI-labeled 5' RACE, the TCR beta libraries were made. Original data processing: Each library (TCR beta) contained from about 3,100 up to 18,000 functional CDR3 beta clonotypes. TCRdb re-called the 5' RACE reads and shows each CDR3 protein once, DNA omitted. The V and J calls come from TCRdb's annotation, not from the publication. The table for this sample gives approximately 10,000 distinct CDR3 sequences. This record belongs to a study of human CD8 memory T cell subsets. The phenotype assigned to stem-like memory CD8+ T cells (TSTEM) was CCR7+ PD-1- TIGIT-.

This clonotype was obtained from a human donor in good health. Sequencing was performed on CD8+ stem-like memory T cells (TSCM and TCM) sorted from PBMCs. Regarding subset: stem-like memory CD8 T cells (TSTEM), CCR7+ PD-1- TIGIT-. The chain uses TRBV24-1 and TRBJ2-2; with no DNA, the TCRdb D assignment of TRBD2 cannot be verified. CDR3 sequence: CATRSGRATGELFF.